This T cell receptor (beta chain) came from a study of beta chain features in type 1 diabetes. Every bit of the isolated RNA underwent reverse transcription, so sequencing read expressed TCRB transcripts. The protocol was immunoSEQ multiplex PCR, while the TCRdb copy is restricted to in-frame clones and leaves out a portion. This table holds some 330,000 clones, more than 9.5% found once. Germline CDR1 reads MNHNY; CDR2 reads SVGAGI (reference sequence). This CDR3 comprises 12 residues. The J segment lost 15 bases and the V segment lost 5 bases, leaving 10 bases of the junction unmatched. This TCR was sampled from a woman in her twenties or thirties in good health. The source material was naive CD4+ T cells from blood. The chain joins TRBV6-6 to TRBJ2-1; 7 nucleotides align to TRBD2. CDR3 bases: TGTGCCAGCAGTATTGTGAGGCGGGAGTTGTTCTTC. This gives the protein CASSIVRRELFF.